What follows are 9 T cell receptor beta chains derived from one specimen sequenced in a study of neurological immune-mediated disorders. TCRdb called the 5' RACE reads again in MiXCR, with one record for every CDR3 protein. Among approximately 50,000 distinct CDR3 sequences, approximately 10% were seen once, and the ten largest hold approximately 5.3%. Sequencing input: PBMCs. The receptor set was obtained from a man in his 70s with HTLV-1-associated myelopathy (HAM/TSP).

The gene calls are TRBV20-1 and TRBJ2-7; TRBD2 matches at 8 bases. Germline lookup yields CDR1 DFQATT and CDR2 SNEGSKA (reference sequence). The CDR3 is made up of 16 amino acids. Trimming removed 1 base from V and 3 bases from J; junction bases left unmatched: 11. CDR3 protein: CSARAWGSGNRYEQYF. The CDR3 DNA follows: TGCAGTGCTAGAGCGTGGGGTAGCGGGAATCGCTACGAGCAGTACTTC.

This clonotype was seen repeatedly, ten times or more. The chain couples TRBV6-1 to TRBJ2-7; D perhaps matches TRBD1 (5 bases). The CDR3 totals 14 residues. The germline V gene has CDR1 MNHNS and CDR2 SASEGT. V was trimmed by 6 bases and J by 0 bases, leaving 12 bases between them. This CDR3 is CASSAEQVSYEQYF. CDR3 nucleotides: TGTGCCAGCAGCGCTGAACAGGTCTCCTACGAGCAGTACTTC.

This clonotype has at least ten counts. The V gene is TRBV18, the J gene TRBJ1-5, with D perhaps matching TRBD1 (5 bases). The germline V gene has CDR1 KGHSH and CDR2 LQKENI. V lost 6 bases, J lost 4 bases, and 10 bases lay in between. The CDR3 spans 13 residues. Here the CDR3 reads CASSGRANQPQHF. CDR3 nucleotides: TGTGCCAGCTCGGGGCGGGCAAATCAGCCCCAGCATTTT.

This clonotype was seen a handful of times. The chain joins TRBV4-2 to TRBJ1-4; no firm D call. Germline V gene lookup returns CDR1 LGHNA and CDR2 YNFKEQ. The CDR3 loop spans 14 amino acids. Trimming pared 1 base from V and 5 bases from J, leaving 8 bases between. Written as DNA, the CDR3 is TGTGCCAGCAGCCAAGCTGGGTTAAATGAAAAACTGTTTTTT. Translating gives CASSQAGLNEKLFF.

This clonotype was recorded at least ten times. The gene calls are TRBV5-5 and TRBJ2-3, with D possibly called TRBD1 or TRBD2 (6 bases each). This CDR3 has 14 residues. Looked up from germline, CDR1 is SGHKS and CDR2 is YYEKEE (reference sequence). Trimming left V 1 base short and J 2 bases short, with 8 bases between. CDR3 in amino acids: CASSLRGATDTQYF. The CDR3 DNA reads TGTGCCAGCAGCTTGAGGGGGGCCACAGATACGCAGTATTTT.

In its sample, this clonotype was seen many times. The CDR3 coding sequence is TGCGCCAGCAGCTTGGGGAACCGACTAGCGGGAGGTCCCGGCACCGGGGAGCTGTTTTTT. Protein sequence: CASSLGNRLAGGPGTGELFF. The V call is TRBV5-1, the J call TRBJ2-2, with 13 bases identical to TRBD2. Germline-derived CDR1 and CDR2 are SGHRS and YFSETQ. The J segment lost 4 bases and the V segment lost 0 bases, leaving 12 bases of the junction unmatched. The CDR3 consists of 20 residues.

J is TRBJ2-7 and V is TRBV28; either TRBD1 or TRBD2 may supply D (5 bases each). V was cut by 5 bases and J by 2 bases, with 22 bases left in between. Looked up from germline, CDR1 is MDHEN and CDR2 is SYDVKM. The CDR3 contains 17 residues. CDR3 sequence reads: CASSPRDGLGETYEQYF. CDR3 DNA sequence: TGTGCCAGCAGTCCACGGGACGGCCTGGGCGAAACCTACGAGCAGTACTTC.

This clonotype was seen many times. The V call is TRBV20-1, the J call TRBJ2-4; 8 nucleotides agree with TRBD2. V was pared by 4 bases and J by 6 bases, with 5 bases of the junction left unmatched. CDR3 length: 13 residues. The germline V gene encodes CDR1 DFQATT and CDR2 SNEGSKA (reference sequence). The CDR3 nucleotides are TGCAGTGCTAACCGACTAGCGCGAAACATTCAGTACTTC. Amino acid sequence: CSANRLARNIQYF.

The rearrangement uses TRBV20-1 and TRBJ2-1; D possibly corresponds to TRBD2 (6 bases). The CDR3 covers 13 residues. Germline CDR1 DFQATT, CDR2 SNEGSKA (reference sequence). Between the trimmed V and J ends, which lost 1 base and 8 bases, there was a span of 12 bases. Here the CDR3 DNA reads TGCAGTGCTAGAGGGGGGGTGTGGGATGAGCAGTTCTTC. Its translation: CSARGGVWDEQFF.